The TCR beta chain described here comes from a study of human T cells and chemical hapten exposure. The sample holds many counts of this clonotype. Its antigen is undetermined. This CDR3 is built from 14 residues. Germline V gene lookup returns CDR1 LGHDT and CDR2 YNNKEL (reference sequence). Trimming took 4 bases from V and 4 from J, leaving 13 bases between them. As to time point: patch test 3, about 24 weeks after DPC sensitization. Treatment given: therapeutic diphenylcyclopropenone sensitization with weekly scalp DPC. Donation of samples came from alopecia patients who were 18 to 70 years old and suitable for DPC. Via MiXCR, TCRdb re-called the RACE reads, giving one row per CDR3 protein. The profile shows approximately 160,000 distinct CDR3 sequences, about a quarter of them singletons. Study-wide findings and caveats: The presence of alopecia in the donors means their immune response may differ from healthy people's.

The sample was whole blood, taken in connection with sensitization to the hapten diphenylcyclopropenone (DPC). The sequence came from a woman between 18 and 30 years old with alopecia areata. Some clones in this sample may be carry-over from other donors' samples. This chain uses TRBV3-1 with TRBJ1-2, with a possible D match to TRBD1 (6 bases). This CDR3 is CASSLGAAVYGYTF. CDR3 DNA: TGTGCCAGCAGCCTGGGGGCGGCCGTCTATGGCTACACCTTC. The full variable domain, its missing parts supplied by reference TRBV3-1 and TRBJ1-2, is DTAVSQTPKYLVTQMGNDKSIKCEQNLGHDTMYWYKQDSKKFLKIMFSYNNKELIINETVPNRFSPKSPDKAHLNLHINSLELGDSAVYFCASSLGAAVYGYTFGSGTRLTVV.